The 23 T cell receptor beta chains presented below share a single source sample, sequenced in a study of early T cells in non-severe SARS-CoV-2 infection. TCRdb re-called the 5' RACE reads with MiXCR, one entry per CDR3 protein. The table records 35,000 to 45,000 distinct CDR3 sequences, over 4.5% of them present only once. Specimen: whole blood. Receptor source: an adult who was a healthcare worker with PCR-confirmed SARS-CoV-2 infection or an uninfected control (not recorded which).

This clonotype was counted many times. This sequence joins TRBV7-2 and TRBJ1-4; D unclear. The V end lost 2 bases, the J end lost 5 bases, and 12 bases lay between the germline ends. The length of the CDR3 is 15 residues. Germline V gene data show CDR1 as SGHTA and CDR2 as FQGNSA. CDR3 nucleotides: TGTGCCAGCAGCTTACTACCTTGGCCAAATGAAAAACTGTTTTTT. Translation gives CASSLLPWPNEKLFF.

This clonotype was seen repeatedly, ten times or more. The chain has TRBV20-1 and TRBJ2-1, with 7 bases lining up with TRBD2. The CDR3 has 16 residues. V shed 3 bases, J shed 2 bases, and the junction held 10 bases outside the gene matches. Germline V gives CDR1 DFQATT, CDR2 SNEGSKA (reference sequence). CDR3 residues: CSARSPGGTTYNEQFF. CDR3 in DNA: TGCAGTGCTAGGTCCCCGGGGGGTACTACCTACAATGAGCAGTTCTTC.

The rearrangement links TRBV5-1 to TRBJ1-1, with no clear D. The germline V gene encodes CDR1 SGHRS and CDR2 YFSETQ. CDR3 length: 12 residues. V shed 0 bases and J shed 10 bases, with 10 bases lying between them. The DNA of the CDR3 is TGCGCCAGCAGCTTGGCTGGGGTGGGAGCTTTCTTT. Encoded protein: CASSLAGVGAFF.

This clonotype appeared many times. The chain uses TRBV3-1 and TRBJ2-1; TRBD2 agrees at 12 bases. The J segment lost 2 bases and the V segment lost 4 bases, leaving 9 bases of the junction unmatched. CDR3 length equals 18 residues. In germline, CDR1 is LGHDT, CDR2 YNNKEL (reference sequence). CDR3 sequence (DNA): TGTGCCAGCAGCCGCCAAGCCCGACTAGCGGGAGCCTACAATGAGCAGTTCTTC. Its translation is CASSRQARLAGAYNEQFF.

The gene calls are TRBV6-5 and TRBJ2-1; 8 bases map to TRBD2. Trimming took 6 bases from V and 0 from J; bases not matched to a gene: 4. There are 15 residues in the CDR3. Germline values: CDR1 MNHEY, CDR2 SVGAGI. CDR3 region: CASSQLADSYNEQFF. CDR3 DNA: TGTGCCAGCAGCCAACTAGCGGACTCCTACAATGAGCAGTTCTTC.

This clonotype was seen a handful of times. The CDR3 DNA reads TGTGCCAGCAGCCAAGGGTCGGCCTCCTACGAGCAGTACTTC. Protein product: CASSQGSASYEQYF. V usage is TRBV7-2 and J usage is TRBJ2-7, with D hard to call. Trimming took off 5 bases at V and 0 bases at J, with 11 bases between the two ends. The length of the CDR3 is 14 residues. Germline CDR1 SGHTA, CDR2 FQGNSA.

This chain links TRBV5-4 with TRBJ1-3, with TRBD1 matching 9 bases. This CDR3 spans 14 amino acids. V trimming: 3 bases; J trimming: 5 bases; junction bases outside the gene matches: 3. CDR1 is SGHNT, CDR2 YYREEE, per germline (reference sequence). CDR3 bases: TGTGCCAGCAGCTCGGGACAGGGCAGAAACACCATATATTTT. This translates into CASSSGQGRNTIYF.

This clonotype has a count of ten or more. The chain joins TRBV5-1 to TRBJ2-3; TRBD1 agrees at 7 bases. This CDR3 is built from 16 residues. Trimming took 4 bases from V and 5 from J; bases not matched to a gene: 13. Germline CDR1 and CDR2: SGHRS and YFSETQ. In nucleotides, the CDR3 is TGCGCCAGCAGCGCAAATGGGGGCGCAGGGGGAGATACGCAGTATTTT. Amino acid sequence: CASSANGGAGGDTQYF.

The rearrangement links TRBV30 to TRBJ2-1, with D hard to call. CDR1 is GTSNPN, CDR2 SVGIG, per germline (reference sequence). CDR3 length equals 13 residues. V lost 6 bases to trimming and J lost 0 bases, with 9 bases between them. The chain's CDR3 is CACLSGSYNEQFF. Written as DNA, the CDR3 is TGTGCCTGTCTTTCCGGCTCCTACAATGAGCAGTTCTTC.

This clonotype has a handful of counts. The chain combines TRBV29-1 with TRBJ1-1; tentatively, D is TRBD1 (5 bases). The germline V gene encodes CDR1 SQVTM and CDR2 ANQGSEA. V was trimmed by 7 bases and J by 2 bases, leaving 23 bases between them. The length of the CDR3 is 16 residues. The CDR3 reads CSAPGPGQKLNTEAFF. The CDR3 DNA is TGCAGCGCCCCGGGCCCAGGGCAGAAACTAAACACTGAAGCTTTCTTT.

This clonotype was seen ten or more times. The rearrangement uses TRBV12-5 and TRBJ1-5, with a possible D match to TRBD1 (5 bases). The CDR3 length is 17 residues. The V end was cut by 7 bases, the J end by 2 bases, with 21 bases between. Germline CDR1 and CDR2: LGHNT and FRNRAP. The CDR3 loop reads CASVPGGAGPGNQPQHF. CDR3 DNA sequence: TGTGCTAGTGTCCCCGGAGGGGCCGGTCCTGGCAATCAGCCCCAGCATTTT.

This clonotype was picked up many times. The genes are TRBV3-1 and TRBJ1-2; 7 bases map to TRBD1. The CDR3 loop spans 12 amino acids. J gave up 7 bases and V 4 bases, and 3 bases lay outside the gene matches. Germline V lookup: CDR1 LGHDT, CDR2 YNNKEL (reference sequence). CDR3 amino acids: CASSPGTVGYTF. DNA of the CDR3: TGTGCCAGCAGCCCCGGGACAGTTGGCTACACCTTC.

This clonotype was recorded a few times. The chain links TRBV29-1 to TRBJ1-2, with a possible D match to TRBD1 (5 bases). V lost 8 bases and J 7 bases, leaving 17 bases between the germline ends. Germline CDR1 SQVTM, CDR2 ANQGSEA. The CDR3 has 12 residues. CDR3 coding DNA: TGCAGCCCTGGGATTGGGCAGGGTGGCTACACCTTC. This codes for CSPGIGQGGYTF.

V gene TRBV7-9 combines with J gene TRBJ1-1; possible D gene TRBD1, 5 bases. Germline CDR1 reads SEHNR; CDR2 reads FQNEAQ (reference sequence). CDR3 length equals 14 residues. Between the trimmed V and J ends, which lost 5 bases and 3 bases, there was a span of 13 bases. The CDR3 loop reads CASSPTGGYTEAFF. The CDR3 DNA follows: TGTGCCAGCAGCCCCACAGGAGGGTACACTGAAGCTTTCTTT.

On this clonotype itself: A much bigger clone sits one base away, suggesting this may be a read error. This rearrangement joins TRBV12-5 to TRBJ2-3, with D possibly matching TRBD2 (5 bases). CDR1 and CDR2 from the germline V gene are LGHNT and FRNRAP. The CDR3 sequence is 15 residues long. The CDR3 DNA follows: TGTGCTAGTGGTTTGTCCGGGATTAGCACAGATACGCTGTATTTT. Translated, it gives CASGLSGISTDTLYF.

This clonotype was seen just once. A much larger clone is a single base away; this may be a read error. The chain recombines TRBV20-1 with TRBJ1-6; D is uncertain. CDR3 length: 12 amino acids. V was shortened by 1 base and J by 10 bases, with 8 bases between the two germline ends. Looked up from germline, CDR1 is DFQATT and CDR2 is SNEGSKA (reference sequence). The CDR3 DNA sequence: TGCAGTGCTAGAGCGGTTAAATCACCCCTCCACTTT. Its translation: CSARAVKSPLHF.

This clonotype has a count of ten or more. J is TRBJ2-3 and V is TRBV9; D is ambiguous. The CDR3 covers 13 residues. Germline assignment: CDR1 SGDLS and CDR2 YYNGEE. Trimming removed 4 bases at V and 3 bases at J, with 9 bases between. CDR3 loop: CASSPPRTDTQYF. The CDR3 DNA sequence: TGTGCCAGCAGCCCCCCCCGTACAGATACGCAGTATTTT. Together with reference TRBV9 and TRBJ2-3, the CDR3 gives the full variable domain: DSGVTQTPKHLITATGQRVTLRCSPRSGDLSVYWYQQSLDQGLQFLIQYYNGEERAKGNILERFSAQQFPDLHSELNLSSLELGDSALYFCASSPPRTDTQYFGPGTRLTVL.

This clonotype was seen ten or more times. V is TRBV15 and J is TRBJ2-7; D assignment may be TRBD1 or TRBD2 (5 bases each). The CDR3 has 15 residues. Germline CDR1 is LNHNV and CDR2 is YYDKDF (reference sequence). V was cut by 6 bases and J by 2 bases, with 17 bases left in between. The DNA for the CDR3 is TGTGCCACCAGAGGCAACACAGGCGGGCCCTACGAGCAGTACTTC. It yields the protein CATRGNTGGPYEQYF.

This clonotype showed up just a few times. The genes are TRBV6-4 and TRBJ2-3, with 12 bases lining up with TRBD2. This CDR3 has 15 amino acids. From germline, CDR1 is MRHNA and CDR2 SNTAGT. V shed 6 bases and J 4 bases; nucleotides not matched to a gene: 5. The CDR3: CASSAGTSGPDTQYF. Written as DNA, the CDR3 is TGTGCCAGCAGCGCGGGGACTAGCGGGCCAGATACGCAGTATTTT.

In its sample, this clonotype was seen many times. The V and J genes are TRBV19 and TRBJ2-2; 9 bases agree with TRBD1. V gave up 7 bases and J gave up 4 bases; unmatched junction bases: 7. The germline V gene has CDR1 LNHDA and CDR2 SQIVND (reference sequence). This CDR3 has 15 amino acids. CDR3 in amino acids: CASNPQGAATGELFF. Written as DNA, the CDR3 is TGTGCCAGTAACCCACAGGGGGCGGCCACCGGGGAGCTGTTTTTT.

The genes are TRBV12-3 or TRBV12-4 and TRBJ2-3; D possibly uses TRBD1 or TRBD2 (6 bases each). The CDR3 spans 16 residues. With 2 bases removed from V and 4 bases from J, the gap between germline ends came to 16 bases. The CDR3 coding sequence is TGTGCCAGCAGTTTATACGGGGGCACGGAGTCAGATACGCAGTATTTT. Protein product: CASSLYGGTESDTQYF.

This clonotype was picked up many times. This rearrangement joins TRBV7-8 to TRBJ1-1; D gene ambiguous. The germline V gene encodes CDR1 SGHVS and CDR2 FQNEAQ. V lost 5 bases and J lost 2, with 15 bases in between. The CDR3 consists of 15 residues. The chain's CDR3 is CASSQASGSNTEAFF. The CDR3, as DNA: TGTGCCAGCAGCCAGGCATCGGGCAGCAACACTGAAGCTTTCTTT.

This clonotype was seen repeatedly, ten times or more. The chain carries TRBV5-1 and TRBJ2-5; D is perhaps TRBD1 or TRBD2 (5 bases each). Trimming removed 7 bases from V and 4 bases from J, with 8 bases in between. Germline V gene sequence: CDR1 SGHRS, CDR2 YFSETQ. CDR3 length: 11 residues. The CDR3 here is CASHGGETQYF. CDR3 DNA sequence: TGCGCCAGCCATGGGGGAGAGACCCAGTACTTC.